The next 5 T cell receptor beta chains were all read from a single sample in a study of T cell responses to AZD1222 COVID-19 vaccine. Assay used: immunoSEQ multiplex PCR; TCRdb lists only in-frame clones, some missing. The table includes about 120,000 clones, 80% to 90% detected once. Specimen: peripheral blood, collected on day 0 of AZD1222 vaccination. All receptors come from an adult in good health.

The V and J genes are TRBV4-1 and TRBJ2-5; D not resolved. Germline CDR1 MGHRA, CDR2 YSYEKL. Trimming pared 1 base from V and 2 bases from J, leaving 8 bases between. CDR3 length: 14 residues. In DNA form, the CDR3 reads TGCGCCAGCAGCCAAGGTCCAGGACAAGAGACCCAGTACTTC. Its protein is CASSQGPGQETQYF.

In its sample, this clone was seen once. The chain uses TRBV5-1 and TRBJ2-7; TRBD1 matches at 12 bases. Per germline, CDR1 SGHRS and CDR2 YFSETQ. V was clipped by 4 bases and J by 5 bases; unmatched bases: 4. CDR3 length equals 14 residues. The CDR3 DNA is TGCGCCAGCAGCCCCGGGACAGGGGGCGACGAGCAGTACTTC. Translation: CASSPGTGGDEQYF.

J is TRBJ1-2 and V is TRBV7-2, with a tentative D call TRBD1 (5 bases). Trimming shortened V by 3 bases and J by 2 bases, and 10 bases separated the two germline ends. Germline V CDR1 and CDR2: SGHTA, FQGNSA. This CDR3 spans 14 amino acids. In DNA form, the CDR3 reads TGTGCCAGCAGCTTTGGGACGGTGAACTATGGCTACACCTTC. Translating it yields CASSFGTVNYGYTF.

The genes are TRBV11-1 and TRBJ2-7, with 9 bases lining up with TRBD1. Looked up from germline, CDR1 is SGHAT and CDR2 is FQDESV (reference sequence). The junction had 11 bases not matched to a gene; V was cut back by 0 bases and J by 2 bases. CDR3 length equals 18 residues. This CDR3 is CASSLAPPDRGLTYEQYF. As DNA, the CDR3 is TGTGCCAGCAGCTTAGCGCCCCCGGACAGGGGCCTTACCTACGAGCAGTACTTC.

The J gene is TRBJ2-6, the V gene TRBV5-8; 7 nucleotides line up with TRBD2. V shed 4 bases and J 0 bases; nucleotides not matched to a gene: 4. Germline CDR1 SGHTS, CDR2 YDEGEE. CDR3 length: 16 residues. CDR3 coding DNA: TGTGCCAGCAGCCGGACTAGGTCCTCTGGGGCCAACGTCCTGACTTTC. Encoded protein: CASSRTRSSGANVLTF.